The present T cell receptor (beta chain) was sequenced within a study of blood T cell repertoires in COVID-19. Data came from immunoSEQ multiplex PCR; TCRdb stores just in-frame clones and leaves some out. The top ten hold 3.6% of the sample, which has 200,000 to 300,000 clones, 80% to 90% seen once. Germline V gene sequence: CDR1 MDHEN, CDR2 SYDVKM. This CDR3 has 13 residues. V lost 1 base and J lost 14; bases outside the gene matches: 6. The chain couples TRBV28 to TRBJ1-2; 11 bases align to TRBD1. The receptor was derived from a woman in her thirties or forties who had been exposed to COVID-19. The sequencing input was PBMCs or T cells enriched from blood (not recorded which). CDR3 sequence: CASSLLRDRGYTF. The CDR3 bases are TGTGCCAGCAGTTTATTAAGGGACAGGGGGTATACCTTC.